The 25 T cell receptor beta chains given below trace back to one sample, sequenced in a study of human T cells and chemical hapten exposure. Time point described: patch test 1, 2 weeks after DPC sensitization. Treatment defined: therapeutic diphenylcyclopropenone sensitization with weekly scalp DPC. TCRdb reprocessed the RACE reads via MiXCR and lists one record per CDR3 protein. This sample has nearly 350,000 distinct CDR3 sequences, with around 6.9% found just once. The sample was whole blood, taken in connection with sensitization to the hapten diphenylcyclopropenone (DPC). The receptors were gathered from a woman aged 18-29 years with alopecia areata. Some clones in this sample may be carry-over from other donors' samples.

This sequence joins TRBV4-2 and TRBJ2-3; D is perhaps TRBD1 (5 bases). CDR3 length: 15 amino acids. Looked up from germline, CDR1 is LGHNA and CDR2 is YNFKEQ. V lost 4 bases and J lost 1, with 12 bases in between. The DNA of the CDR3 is TGTGCCAGCAGCCTAGGGGTGGTGGGCACAGATACGCAGTATTTT. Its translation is CASSLGVVGTDTQYF.

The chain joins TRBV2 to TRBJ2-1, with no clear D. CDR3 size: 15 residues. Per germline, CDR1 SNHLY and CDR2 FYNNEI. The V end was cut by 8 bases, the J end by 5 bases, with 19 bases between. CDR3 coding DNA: TGTGCCAGCCTGGACGGGCAGCTAGAGGACAATGAGCAGTTCTTC. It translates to CASLDGQLEDNEQFF.

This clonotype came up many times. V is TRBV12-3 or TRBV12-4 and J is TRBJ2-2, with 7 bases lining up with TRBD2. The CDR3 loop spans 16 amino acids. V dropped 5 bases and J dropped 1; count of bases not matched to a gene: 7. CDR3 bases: TGTGCCAGCAGTCCCTCCGGGACTAAGAACACCGGGGAGCTGTTTTTT. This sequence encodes CASSPSGTKNTGELFF.

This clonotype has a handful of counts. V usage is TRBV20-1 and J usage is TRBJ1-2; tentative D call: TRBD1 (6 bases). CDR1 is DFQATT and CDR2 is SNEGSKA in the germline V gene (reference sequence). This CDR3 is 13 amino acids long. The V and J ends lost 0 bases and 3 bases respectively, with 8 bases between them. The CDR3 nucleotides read TGCAGTGCTAGAGAACAGGGACACTATGGCTACACCTTC. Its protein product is CSAREQGHYGYTF.

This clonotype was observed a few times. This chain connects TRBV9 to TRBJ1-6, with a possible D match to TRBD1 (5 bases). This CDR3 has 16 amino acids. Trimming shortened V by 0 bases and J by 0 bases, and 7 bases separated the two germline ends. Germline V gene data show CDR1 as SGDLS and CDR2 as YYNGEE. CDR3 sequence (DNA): TGTGCCAGCAGCGTAGGGGGGAGCTCCTATAATTCACCCCTCCACTTT. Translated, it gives CASSVGGSSYNSPLHF.

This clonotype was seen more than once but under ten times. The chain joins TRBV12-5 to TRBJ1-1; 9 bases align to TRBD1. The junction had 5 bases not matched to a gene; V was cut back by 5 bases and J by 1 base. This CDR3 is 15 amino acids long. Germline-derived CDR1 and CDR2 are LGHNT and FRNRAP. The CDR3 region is CASGHRGLSNTEAFF. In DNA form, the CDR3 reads TGTGCTAGTGGTCACAGGGGGCTATCGAACACTGAAGCTTTCTTT.

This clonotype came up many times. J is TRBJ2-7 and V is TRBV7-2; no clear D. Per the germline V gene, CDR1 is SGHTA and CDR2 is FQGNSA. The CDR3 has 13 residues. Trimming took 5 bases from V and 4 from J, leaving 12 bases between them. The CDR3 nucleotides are TGTGCCAGCAGCCTGGACCCAAGATACGAGCAGTACTTC. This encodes CASSLDPRYEQYF.

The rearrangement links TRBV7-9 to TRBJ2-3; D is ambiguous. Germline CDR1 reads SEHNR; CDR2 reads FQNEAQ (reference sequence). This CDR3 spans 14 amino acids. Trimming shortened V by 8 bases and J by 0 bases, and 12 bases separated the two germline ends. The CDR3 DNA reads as TGTGCCAGCGCCCCCAAATTTAGCACAGATACGCAGTATTTT. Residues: CASAPKFSTDTQYF.

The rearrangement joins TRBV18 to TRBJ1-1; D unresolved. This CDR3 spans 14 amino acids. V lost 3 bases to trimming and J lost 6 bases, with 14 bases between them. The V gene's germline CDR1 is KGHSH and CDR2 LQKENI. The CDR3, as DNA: TGTGCCAGCTCACCCCTCCCTGAGGGCGCTGAAGCTTTCTTT. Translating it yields CASSPLPEGAEAFF.

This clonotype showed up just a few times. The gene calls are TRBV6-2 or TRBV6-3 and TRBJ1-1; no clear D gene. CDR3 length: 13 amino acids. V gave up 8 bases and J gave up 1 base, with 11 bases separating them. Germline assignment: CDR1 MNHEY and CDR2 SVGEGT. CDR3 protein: CASGRIQNTEAFF. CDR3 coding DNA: TGTGCCAGCGGAAGAATACAGAACACTGAAGCTTTCTTT.

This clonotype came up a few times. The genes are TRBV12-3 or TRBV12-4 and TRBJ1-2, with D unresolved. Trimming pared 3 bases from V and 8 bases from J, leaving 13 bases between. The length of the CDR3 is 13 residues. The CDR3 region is CASSFRSHVGYTF. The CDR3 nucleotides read TGTGCCAGCAGTTTTCGGTCCCACGTGGGCTACACCTTC.

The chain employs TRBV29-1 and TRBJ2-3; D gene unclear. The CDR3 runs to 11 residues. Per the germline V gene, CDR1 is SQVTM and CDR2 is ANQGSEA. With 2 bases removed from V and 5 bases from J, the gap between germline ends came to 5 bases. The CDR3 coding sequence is TGCAGCGTTGAAATGGGAGATACGCAGTATTTT. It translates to CSVEMGDTQYF.

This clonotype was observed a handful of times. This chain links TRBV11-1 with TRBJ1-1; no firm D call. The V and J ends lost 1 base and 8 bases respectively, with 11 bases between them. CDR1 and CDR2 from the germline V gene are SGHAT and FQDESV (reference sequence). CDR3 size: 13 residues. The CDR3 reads CASSLERQAEAFF. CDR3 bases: TGTGCCAGCAGCTTAGAGAGGCAGGCCGAAGCTTTCTTT. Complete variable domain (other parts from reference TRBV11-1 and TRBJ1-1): EAEVAQSPRYKITEKSQAVAFWCDPISGHATLYWYRQILGQGPELLVQFQDESVVDDSQLPKDRFSAERLKGVDSTLKIQPAELGDSAMYLCASSLERQAEAFFGQGTRLTVV.

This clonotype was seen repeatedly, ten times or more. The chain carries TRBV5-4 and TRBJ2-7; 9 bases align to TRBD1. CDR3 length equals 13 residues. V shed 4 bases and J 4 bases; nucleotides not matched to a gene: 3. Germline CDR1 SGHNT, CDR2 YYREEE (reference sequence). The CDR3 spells CASSADRGYEQYF. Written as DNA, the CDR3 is TGTGCCAGCAGCGCCGACAGGGGGTACGAGCAGTACTTC. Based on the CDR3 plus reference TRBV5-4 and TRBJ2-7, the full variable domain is ETGVTQSPTHLIKTRGQQVTLRCSSQSGHNTVSWYQQALGQGPQFIFQYYREEENGRGNFPPRFSGLQFPNYSSELNVNALELDDSALYLCASSADRGYEQYFGPGTRLTVT.

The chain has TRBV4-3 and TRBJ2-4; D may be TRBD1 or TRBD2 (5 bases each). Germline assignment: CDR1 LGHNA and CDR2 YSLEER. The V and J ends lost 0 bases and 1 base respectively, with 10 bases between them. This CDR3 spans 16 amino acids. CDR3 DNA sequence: TGCGCCAGCAGCCAAGATTTCGGGGCGGCCAAAAACATTCAGTACTTC. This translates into CASSQDFGAAKNIQYF.

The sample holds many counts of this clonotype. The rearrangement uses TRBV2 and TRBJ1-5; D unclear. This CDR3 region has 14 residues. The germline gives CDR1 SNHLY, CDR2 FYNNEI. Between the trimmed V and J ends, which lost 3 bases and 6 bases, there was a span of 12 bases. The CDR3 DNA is TGTGCCAGCAGTGACCGAGCTCCACGTCAGCCCCAGCATTTT. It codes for CASSDRAPRQPQHF.

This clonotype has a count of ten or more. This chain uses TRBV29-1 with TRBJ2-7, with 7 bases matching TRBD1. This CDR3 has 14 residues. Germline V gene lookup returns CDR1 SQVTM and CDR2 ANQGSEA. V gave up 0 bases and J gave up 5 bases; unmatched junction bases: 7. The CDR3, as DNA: TGCAGCGTTGAAGATGACCCTGACAGGGACGAGCAGTACTTC. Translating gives CSVEDDPDRDEQYF.

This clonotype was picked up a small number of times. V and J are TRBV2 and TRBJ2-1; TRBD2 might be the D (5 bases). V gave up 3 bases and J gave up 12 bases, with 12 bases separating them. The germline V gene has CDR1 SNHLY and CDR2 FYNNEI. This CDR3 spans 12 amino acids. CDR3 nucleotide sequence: TGTGCCAGCAGTGACGAGGGTTGGAGGCAGTTCTTC. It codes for CASSDEGWRQFF.

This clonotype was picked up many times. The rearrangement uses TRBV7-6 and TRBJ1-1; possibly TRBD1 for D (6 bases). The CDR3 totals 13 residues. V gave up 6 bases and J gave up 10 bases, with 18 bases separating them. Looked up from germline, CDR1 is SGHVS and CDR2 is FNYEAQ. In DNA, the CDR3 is TGTGCCAGCAGGCGGGACATCAGGTCGCGAGCTTTCTTT. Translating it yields CASRRDIRSRAFF.

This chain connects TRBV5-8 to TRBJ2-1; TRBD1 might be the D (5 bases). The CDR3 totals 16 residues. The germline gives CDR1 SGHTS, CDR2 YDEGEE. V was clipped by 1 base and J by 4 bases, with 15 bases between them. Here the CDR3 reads CASSLFAGKAYNEQFF. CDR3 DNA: TGTGCCAGCAGCTTGTTTGCAGGGAAAGCTTACAATGAGCAGTTCTTC.

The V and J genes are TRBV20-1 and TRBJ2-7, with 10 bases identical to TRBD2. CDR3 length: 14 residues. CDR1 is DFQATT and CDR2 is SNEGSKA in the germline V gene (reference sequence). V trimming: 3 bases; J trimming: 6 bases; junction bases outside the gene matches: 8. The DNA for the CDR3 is TGCAGTGCTAGTACCGGGACTAGCGAGGTCGAGCAGTACTTC. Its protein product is CSASTGTSEVEQYF.

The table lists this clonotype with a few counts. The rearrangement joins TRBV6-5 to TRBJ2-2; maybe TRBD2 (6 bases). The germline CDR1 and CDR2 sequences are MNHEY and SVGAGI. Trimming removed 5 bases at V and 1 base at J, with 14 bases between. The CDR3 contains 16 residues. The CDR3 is CASSPPLGGNTGELFF. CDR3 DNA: TGTGCCAGCAGTCCCCCTTTGGGGGGGAACACCGGGGAGCTGTTTTTT.

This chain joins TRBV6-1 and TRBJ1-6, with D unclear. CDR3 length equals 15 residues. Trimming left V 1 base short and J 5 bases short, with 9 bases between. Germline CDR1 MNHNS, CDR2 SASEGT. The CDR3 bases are TGTGCCAGCAGTGAAGGTCGGGGTGATAATTCACCCCTCCACTTT. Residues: CASSEGRGDNSPLHF.

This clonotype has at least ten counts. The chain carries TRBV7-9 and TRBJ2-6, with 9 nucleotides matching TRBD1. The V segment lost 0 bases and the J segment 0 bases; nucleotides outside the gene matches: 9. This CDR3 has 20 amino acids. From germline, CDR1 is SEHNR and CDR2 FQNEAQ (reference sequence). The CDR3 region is CASSLAGQGYLLSGANVLTF. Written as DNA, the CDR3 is TGTGCCAGCAGCTTAGCGGGACAGGGATACCTCCTCTCTGGGGCCAACGTCCTGACTTTC.

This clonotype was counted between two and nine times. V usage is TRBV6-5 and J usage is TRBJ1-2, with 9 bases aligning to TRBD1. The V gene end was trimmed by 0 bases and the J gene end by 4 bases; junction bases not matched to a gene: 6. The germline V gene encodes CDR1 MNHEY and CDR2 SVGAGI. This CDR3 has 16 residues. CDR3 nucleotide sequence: TGTGCCAGCAGTTACTCAGCTGGACAGGGGATCTATGGCTACACCTTC. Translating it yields CASSYSAGQGIYGYTF.